The next 3 T cell receptor beta chains were all read from a single sample in a study of T-cell memory formation after mild COVID-19. Each CDR3 protein gets one entry after TCRdb re-called the 5' RACE reads with MiXCR. This sample has under 550,000 distinct CDR3 sequences, with about 18% found just once. The sample was PBMCs or a T cell subset sorted from them (not recorded which). The receptors derive from an adult woman who had mild COVID-19 (a few samples of this study predate the infection). Cell type and time point are not known.

This clonotype was counted a few times. The chain couples TRBV7-2 to TRBJ1-2; D unresolved. V lost 7 bases, J lost 7 bases, and 16 bases lay in between. The CDR3 is 13 amino acids. Germline assignment: CDR1 SGHTA and CDR2 FQGNSA. CDR3 residues: CASTPEPIRGYTF. For the CDR3, the DNA is TGTGCCAGCACCCCGGAACCGATTCGTGGCTACACCTTC.

J is TRBJ1-1 and V is TRBV20-1; 7 bases are shared with TRBD1. The germline V gene encodes CDR1 DFQATT and CDR2 SNEGSKA (reference sequence). Losses at the gene ends were 0 bases for V and 5 bases for J; bases not matched to a gene: 9. The CDR3 length is 15 residues. CDR3 amino acids: CSARDSHRGETEAFF. CDR3 bases: TGCAGTGCTAGAGATAGTCACAGGGGAGAGACTGAAGCTTTCTTT.

This clonotype was counted many times. The chain uses TRBV6-5 and TRBJ1-2; D unresolved. CDR3 size: 15 residues. In germline, CDR1 is MNHEY, CDR2 SVGAGI. Trimming pared 3 bases from V and 6 bases from J, leaving 17 bases between. The CDR3 protein is CASSYLGPQRDGYTF. CDR3 sequence (DNA): TGTGCCAGCAGTTATCTAGGACCCCAAAGGGATGGCTACACCTTC.